This T cell receptor (beta chain) was identified during a study of T cell clonality in common variable immunodeficiency. General study points: Compared with healthy controls, CVID subjects showed increased TCRbeta clonality, mostly in about a third.

The CDR3 runs 15 residues. Germline V gene data show CDR1 as MDHEN and CDR2 as SYDVKM. V lost 7 bases, J lost 0 bases, and 6 bases stayed unmatched. This clone has a count of ten or more. The antigen remains undetermined. The missing CDR3 end, 3 residues past where the read stops, is filled in from the germline J gene. Equal genomic DNA amounts from CVID and control samples were sequenced. Generated by immunoSEQ multiplex PCR, the TCRdb table keeps only in-frame clones and is missing some. The specimen has fewer than 75,000 clones, none found just once. Each donor provided roughly 4.5 to 8.5 ml of heparinized whole blood.

This chain connects TRBV28 to TRBJ1-3, with 7 bases identical to TRBD1. The source material was peripheral blood mononuclear cells. The clonotype comes from a person aged 18 to 75 in good health. The sequenced CDR3 bases are TGTGCCAGCACGCGGGACAGTGGCTCTGGAAACACC. Its protein is CASTRDSGSGNT. The whole CDR3 reads CASTRDSGSGNTIYF.